The rows below give T cell receptor beta chains drawn from one sample of a study of cytomegalovirus exposure and HLA in healthy donors. The data were produced by immunoSEQ multiplex PCR, yet TCRdb's version contains in-frame clones alone and is incomplete. The repertoire has some 130,000 clones, 70% to 80% of them found once; the top ten carry about 2%. The sequencing sample was made of PBMCs. All receptors derive from a man aged 18 to 30 in good health and CMV-seronegative. CDR3s include the opening cysteine and the closing phenylalanine or tryptophan. D genes are given only for firm matches. Not every row has a clone size; where given, it reads once, few, many or a size class.

NA	TRBJ2-5	NA	TRBV5-1	TGCGCCAGCAGCTTGCTCCAGGGGAAAGAGACCCAGTACTTC	CASSLLQGKETQYF
NA	TRBJ1-1	few	TRBV2	TGTGCCGGACTTTTAGGTGGACCGGGAAACACTGAAGCTTTCTTT	CAGLLGGPGNTEAFF
TRBD1	TRBJ1-3	NA	TRBV5-1	TGCGCCAGCAGCTTGGACGCCACAGGGGTCGGTGGAAACACCATATATTTT	CASSLDATGVGGNTIYF
NA	TRBJ2-7	NA	TRBV5-1	TGCGCCAGCAGCTTGGATACCGGGACGGGACTCTACGAGCAGTACTTC	CASSLDTGTGLYEQYF
NA	TRBJ2-7	NA	TRBV7-6	TGTGCCAGCAGTGTTGGGGCAGACTCCTACGAGCAGTACTTC	CASSVGADSYEQYF
TRBD2	TRBJ2-7	NA	TRBV7-9	TGTGCCAGCAGCACAACTAAACTAGCGGGAGGCTACGAGCAGTACTTC	CASSTTKLAGGYEQYF
NA	TRBJ1-4	NA	TRBV4-1	TGCGCCAGCAGCCAACATCACGGGGAAAAACTGTTTTTT	CASSQHHGEKLFF
TRBD1	TRBJ1-6	few	TRBV28	TGTGCCAGCAGTTCAGGGGGTATCTATAATTCACCCCTCCACTTT	CASSSGGIYNSPLHF
NA	TRBJ2-7	NA	TRBV21-1	TGTGCCAGCAGCAAAAGAGCGAGACGCTACGAGCAGTACTTC	CASSKRARRYEQYF
TRBD2	TRBJ2-1	NA	TRBV6-4	TGTGCCAGCAGTGACGGGACTAGCGGGGCTTACAATGAGCAGTTCTTC	CASSDGTSGAYNEQFF
NA	TRBJ1-5	NA	TRBV28	TGTGCCAGCAGTCTTGCTAATTTGCCCCAGCATTTT	CASSLANLPQHF
NA	TRBJ2-7	NA	TRBV6-1	TGTGCCAGCAGTGAAGCCATGAGGGAATATTCCTTC	CASSEAMREYSF
NA	TRBJ2-7	few	TRBV25-1	TGTGCCAGCAGTGAATATCGGTCTAGCGACTCCTACGAGCAGTACTTC	CASSEYRSSDSYEQYF
TRBD1	TRBJ2-5	NA	TRBV27	TGTGCCAGCAGTTTAGGTGGCAGGGGGTCACAAGAGACCCAGTACTTC	CASSLGGRGSQETQYF
TRBD1	TRBJ1-3	NA	TRBV9	TGTGCCAGCAGCTTCGGACAGGGTCTTAGCCCAAGCACCATATATTTT	CASSFGQGLSPSTIYF
TRBD2	TRBJ2-1	NA	TRBV19	TGTGCCAGTTGGAGCGCGCTAGCGGGAGGGACCAATGAGCAGTTCTTC	CASWSALAGGTNEQFF
NA	TRBJ1-6	NA	TRBV27	TGTGCCAGCAGTCCGCAAGCAGGACTCTATAATTCACCCCTCCACTTT	CASSPQAGLYNSPLHF
TRBD1	TRBJ1-2	NA	TRBV14	TGTGCCAGCAGCGGACAGGGACTCCTTGGCTACACCTTC	CASSGQGLLGYTF
NA	TRBJ1-1	NA	TRBV7-3	TGTGCCAGCAGCTTAATATTCGGGGAAGAAGCTTTCTTT	CASSLIFGEEAFF
TRBD2	TRBJ2-7	NA	TRBV27	TGTGCCAGCGGGCAGGTCTTAGCGGGATTACTTTACGAGCAGTACTTC	CASGQVLAGLLYEQYF
NA	TRBJ2-1	NA	TRBV28	TGTGCCAGCAGTTTAGACTCCCACCGGGAGCAGTTCTTC	CASSLDSHREQFF
TRBD2	TRBJ2-1	NA	TRBV28	TGTGCCAGCAAGAGGACTAGCGGCTCCTACAATGAGCAGTTCTTC	CASKRTSGSYNEQFF
TRBD1	TRBJ2-2	NA	TRBV19	TGTGCCAGTAGTATAGGACAGGGATTGGTCACCGGGGAGCTGTTTTTT	CASSIGQGLVTGELFF
NA	TRBJ1-1	NA	TRBV7-2	TGTGCCAGCAGCTTCGACACCGAAGCTTTCTTT	CASSFDTEAFF
NA	TRBJ2-1	NA	TRBV6-5	TGTGCCAGCAGTTACTGGTCAGGGCAAAACAACAATGAGCAGTTCTTC	CASSYWSGQNNNEQFF
NA	TRBJ1-5	few	TRBV6-5	TGTGCCAGCAGTTACTCGACCCAGGGCAATCAGCCCCAGCATTTT	CASSYSTQGNQPQHF
TRBD1	TRBJ1-5	NA	TRBV6-5	TGTGCCAGCAGTAAGACAGGGAATCAGCCCCAGCATTTT	CASSKTGNQPQHF
NA	TRBJ1-2	NA	TRBV14	TGTGCCAGCAGCCCCCGAGCGGGCTATCCTAACTATGGCTACACCTTC	CASSPRAGYPNYGYTF
TRBD1	TRBJ2-1	few	TRBV5-4	TGTGCCAGCAGCCATACAGGGGAGAGGCAGTTCTTC	CASSHTGERQFF
TRBD1	TRBJ1-6	NA	TRBV6-5	TGTGCCAGCACCTACATGGACAGGTCGAATTCACCCCTCCACTTT	CASTYMDRSNSPLHF
NA	TRBJ2-2	NA	TRBV7-7	TGTGCTAGCAGCAACGACAGAACGAACACCGGGGAGCTGTTTTTT	CASSNDRTNTGELFF
NA	TRBJ2-7	NA	TRBV18	TGTGCCAGCTCACCACCGCAGGCAGGGGCGGGCTACGAGCAGTACTTC	CASSPPQAGAGYEQYF
NA	TRBJ1-1	few	TRBV5-4	TGTGCCAGCAGCCCCGGGACACGGGAAGCTTTCTTT	CASSPGTREAFF
NA	TRBJ2-5	once	TRBV11-2	TGTGCCAGCAGCTTAGGACAGACCGAAGAGACCCAGTACTTC	CASSLGQTEETQYF
NA	TRBJ1-1	NA	TRBV5-1	TGCGCCAGCAGCTTGCAGGGCGGAATGAACACTGAAGCTTTCTTT	CASSLQGGMNTEAFF
TRBD2	TRBJ2-5	NA	TRBV4-2	TGTGCCAGCAGCCATGGGGCGGGGACTAGTTTCGAGACCCAGTACTTC	CASSHGAGTSFETQYF
NA	TRBJ2-5	NA	TRBV29-1	TGCAGCGTCCGGCAGGGGGAGACCCAGTACTTC	CSVRQGETQYF
TRBD2	TRBJ2-1	NA	TRBV28	TGTGCCAGCAGACTAGCGGGACTGCAGTTCTTC	CASRLAGLQFF
NA	TRBJ2-4	NA	TRBV11-2	TGTGCCAGCAGCGATAGGACTAACAAAAACATTCAGTACTTC	CASSDRTNKNIQYF